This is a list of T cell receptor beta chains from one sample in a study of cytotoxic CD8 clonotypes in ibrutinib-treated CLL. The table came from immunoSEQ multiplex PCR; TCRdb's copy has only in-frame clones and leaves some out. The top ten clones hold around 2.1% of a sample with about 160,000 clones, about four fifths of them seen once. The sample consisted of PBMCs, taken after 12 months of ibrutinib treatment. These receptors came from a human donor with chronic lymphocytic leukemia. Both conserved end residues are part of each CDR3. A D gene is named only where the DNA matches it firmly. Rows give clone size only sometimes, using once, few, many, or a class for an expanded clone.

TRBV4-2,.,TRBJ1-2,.,TGTGCCAGCAGTCCGTTGGGAGAGGGGATGGATGGCTACACCTTC,CASSPLGEGMDGYTF
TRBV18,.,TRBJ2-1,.,TGTGCCAGCTCACCTTCCCAAGGGACAGAGCAGTTCTTC,CASSPSQGTEQFF
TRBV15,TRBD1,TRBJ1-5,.,TGTGCCACCAGCCAGGACAGGGGTAGGTTTCAGCCCCAGCATTTT,CATSQDRGRFQPQHF
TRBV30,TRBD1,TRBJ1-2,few,TGTGCCTGGAGTCAGGACAGGGCAGGTCGCGACTATGGCTACACCTTC,CAWSQDRAGRDYGYTF
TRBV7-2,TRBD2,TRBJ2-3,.,TGTGCCAGCAGCTTAAGAGTAGCGGGAGGGGCCACAGATACGCAGTATTTT,CASSLRVAGGATDTQYF
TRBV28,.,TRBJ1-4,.,TGTGCCAGCAGCGTCCAGGGGACGGAAAAACTGTTTTTT,CASSVQGTEKLFF
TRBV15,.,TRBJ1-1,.,TGTGCCACCAGCAGAGACAGGAACACTGAAGCTTTCTTT,CATSRDRNTEAFF
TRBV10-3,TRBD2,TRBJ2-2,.,TGTGCCATCAGTGACGGGAGGCACGGGAGGACCGGGGAGCTGTTTTTT,CAISDGRHGRTGELFF
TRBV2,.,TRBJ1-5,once,TGTGCCAGCAGGCAGGACAGTCTACCAGGGCAGCCCCAGCATTTT,CASRQDSLPGQPQHF
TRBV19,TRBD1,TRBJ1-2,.,TGTGCCAGTAGTAGAACAGGGGGCGGAAACTATGGCTACACCTTC,CASSRTGGGNYGYTF
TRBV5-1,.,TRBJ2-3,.,TGCGCCAGCAGTCCCCTTGTAGCAGGGTTACTTAGCACAGATACGCAGTATTTT,CASSPLVAGLLSTDTQYF
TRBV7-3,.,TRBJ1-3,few,TGTGCCAGCAGCCTCACCATTAGCAGCCTTCGGGGCTCGTTTGGGACTGGAAACACCATATATTTT,CASSLTISSLRGSFGTGNTIYF
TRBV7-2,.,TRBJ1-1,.,TGTGCCAGCAGTTATACTCCTTCCACCGTGAACACTGAAGCTTTCTTT,CASSYTPSTVNTEAFF
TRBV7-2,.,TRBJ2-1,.,TGTGCCAGCAGCTTACGACGCGGGGACTACAATGAGCAGTTCTTC,CASSLRRGDYNEQFF
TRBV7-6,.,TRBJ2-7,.,TGTGCCAGCAGCTTAGGTTTCGTCTCCTACGAGCAGTACTTC,CASSLGFVSYEQYF
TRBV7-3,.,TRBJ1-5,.,TGTGCCAGCAGCCAAGAGGTGACGGGGGATCAGCCCCAGCATTTT,CASSQEVTGDQPQHF
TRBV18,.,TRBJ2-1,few,TGTGCCAGCTCACTGGACTTCGACGTCTTGGAGCAGTTCTTC,CASSLDFDVLEQFF
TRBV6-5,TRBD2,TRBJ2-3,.,TGTGCCAGCAGTTACTCGGCTAGCGGGGGAGGTACGCAGTATTTT,CASSYSASGGGTQYF
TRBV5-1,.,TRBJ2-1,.,TGCGCCAGCAGCTCGCTAGGACCCGAATGGAATGAGCAGTTCTTC,CASSSLGPEWNEQFF
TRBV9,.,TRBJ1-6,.,TGTGCCAGCAGCGTAAACCATTCACCCCTCCACTTT,CASSVNHSPLHF
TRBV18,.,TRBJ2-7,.,TGTGCCAGCTCACCGACAGAATACGAGCAGTACTTC,CASSPTEYEQYF
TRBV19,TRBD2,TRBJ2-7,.,TGTGCCAGTAGTTCCCAGACTAGCGGGAGCTACGAGCAGTACTTC,CASSSQTSGSYEQYF
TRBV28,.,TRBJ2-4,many,TGTGCCACCACAGTTTCGACCCGGGGGTTTAGGGACATTCAGTACTTC,CATTVSTRGFRDIQYF
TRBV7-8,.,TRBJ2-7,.,TGTGCCAGCAGCTCTCGTACGGGGGCAAAGACCTACGAGCAGTACTTC,CASSSRTGAKTYEQYF
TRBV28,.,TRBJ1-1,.,TGTGCCAGCAGTCCCGCCAGGCGTCGAACTGAAGCTTTCTTT,CASSPARRRTEAFF
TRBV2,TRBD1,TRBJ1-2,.,TGTGCCAGCACCCTCGCTAGGGGGCGCGACGGCTACACCTTC,CASTLARGRDGYTF
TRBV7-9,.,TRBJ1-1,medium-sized,TGTGCCAGCAGCGTAGCACAGTTGAACACTGAAGCTTTCTTT,CASSVAQLNTEAFF
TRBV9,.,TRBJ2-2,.,TGTGCCAGCAGCCCCCATAGGTCAGAAACGAACACCGGGGAGCTGTTTTTT,CASSPHRSETNTGELFF
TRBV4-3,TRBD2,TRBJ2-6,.,TGCGCCAGCAGCCAAGTCCTAAGCGGGAGGGCCCCCACTGGGGCCAACGTCCTGACTTTC,CASSQVLSGRAPTGANVLTF
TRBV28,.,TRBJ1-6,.,TGTGCCAGCAGTTTCCGCTCCGGGGGGCATAATTCACCCCTCCACTTT,CASSFRSGGHNSPLHF
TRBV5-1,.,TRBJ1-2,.,TGCGCCAGCAGCGGGACCATCGGGAGCTACACCTTC,CASSGTIGSYTF
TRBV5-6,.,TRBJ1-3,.,TGTGCCAGCAGCTCGGGGCCCGGGGCCTGGTTAACCTCTGGAAACACCATATATTTT,CASSSGPGAWLTSGNTIYF
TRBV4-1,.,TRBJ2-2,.,TGCGCCAGCAGTCCGGGCCTAGCGGCCGGGGGCCGGGAGCTGTTTTTT,CASSPGLAAGGRELFF
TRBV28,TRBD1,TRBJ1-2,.,TGTGCCAGCAGCGGCCCGGGACAGGGGAACTATGGCTACACCTTC,CASSGPGQGNYGYTF
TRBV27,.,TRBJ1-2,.,TGTGCCAGCAGCCGCAGGGAGATGTCTACTGGCTACACCTTC,CASSRREMSTGYTF
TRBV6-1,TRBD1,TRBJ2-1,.,TGTGCCAGCAGACAAAGACAGGGAGCCTACAATGAGCAGTTCTTC,CASRQRQGAYNEQFF
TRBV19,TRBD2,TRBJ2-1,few,TGTGCCAGTAGTATTTACAGCGGGGCGACCTACAATGAGCAGTTCTTC,CASSIYSGATYNEQFF
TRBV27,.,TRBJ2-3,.,TGTGCCAGCAGTTTATCGGCCGCCGCCGGTACGCAGTATTTT,CASSLSAAAGTQYF
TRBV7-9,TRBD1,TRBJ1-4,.,TGTGCCAGCAGCCCCGGGACAGGGACACCGACTAATGAAAAACTGTTTTTT,CASSPGTGTPTNEKLFF
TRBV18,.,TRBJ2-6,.,TGTGCCAGCTCACCCCGAGGGGCCAACGTCCTGACTTTC,CASSPRGANVLTF
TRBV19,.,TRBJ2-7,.,TGTGCCAGTAGTATCCTCCTGACAGGTAGCGCCTACGAGCAGTACTTC,CASSILLTGSAYEQYF
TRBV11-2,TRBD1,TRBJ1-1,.,TGTGCCAGCACCTGGAGACAGGGACTGAACACTGAAGCTTTCTTT,CASTWRQGLNTEAFF
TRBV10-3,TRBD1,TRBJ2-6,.,TGTGCCATCAGCGACAGGGCTGGGGCCAACGTCCTGACTTTC,CAISDRAGANVLTF
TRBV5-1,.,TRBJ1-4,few,TGCGCCAGCAGCTTTCTGGGGGACGAAAAACTGTTTTTT,CASSFLGDEKLFF
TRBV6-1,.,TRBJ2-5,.,TGTGCCAGCAGTGGGACAGGGAGGGCGAAGACCCAGTACTTC,CASSGTGRAKTQYF
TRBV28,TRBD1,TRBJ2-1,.,TGTGCCAGCAGTAACGACAGGGCCGGCTACAATGAGCAGTTCTTC,CASSNDRAGYNEQFF
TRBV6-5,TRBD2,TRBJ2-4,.,TGTGCCAGCAGTGAAGTCGCACTAGCGGACATTCAGTACTTC,CASSEVALADIQYF
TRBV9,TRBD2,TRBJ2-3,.,TGTGCCAGCAGCAAGCGGGGGGGCTTCCCTCCGCGCACAGATACGCAGTATTTT,CASSKRGGFPPRTDTQYF
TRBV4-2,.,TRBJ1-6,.,TGTGCCAGCAGCCCGTTTCCTACTTCCTATAATTCACCCCTCCACTTT,CASSPFPTSYNSPLHF
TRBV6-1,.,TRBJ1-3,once,TGTGCCAGCAGGACTACAGGAAACACCATATATTTT,CASRTTGNTIYF